Listed below are T cell receptor beta chains from one sample, sequenced in a study of long-term antiretroviral therapy in people with HIV. The repertoire was sequenced with immunoSEQ multiplex PCR; TCRdb's copy has only in-frame clones and lacks some. The sample has about 19,000 clones, roughly 87% seen once. Material: unsorted PBMCs, obtained 2.1 years after starting antiretroviral therapy. These receptors were obtained from a man younger than 35 with HIV. CDR3s include the opening cysteine and the closing phenylalanine or tryptophan. Each record gives: J gene, V gene, D gene, clone size, CDR3 protein, CDR3 DNA. A D gene is named only where the DNA matches it firmly. Not every row has a clone size; where given, it reads once, few, many or a size class.

j_gene: TRBJ2-1
v_gene: TRBV7-9
d_gene: -
abundance: -
CDR3aa: CASTLGPYNEQFF
CDR3nt: TGTGCCAGCACCCTAGGACCCTACAATGAGCAGTTCTTC

j_gene: TRBJ2-7
v_gene: TRBV10-3
d_gene: -
abundance: once
CDR3aa: CAISEGPGQPPYEQYF
CDR3nt: TGTGCCATCAGTGAGGGCCCGGGACAACCCCCCTACGAGCAGTACTTC

j_gene: TRBJ2-1
v_gene: TRBV6-1
d_gene: TRBD2
abundance: -
CDR3aa: CASSVTSEPHNEQFF
CDR3nt: TGTGCCAGCAGTGTTACTAGCGAACCCCACAATGAGCAGTTCTTC

j_gene: TRBJ2-7
v_gene: TRBV7-2
d_gene: -
abundance: once
CDR3aa: CASSLEELPHEQYF
CDR3nt: TGTGCCAGCAGCTTAGAAGAGTTACCCCACGAGCAGTACTTC

j_gene: TRBJ2-7
v_gene: TRBV4-1
d_gene: -
abundance: -
CDR3aa: CASSQTTFAGSYEQYF
CDR3nt: TGCGCCAGCAGCCAAACTACCTTCGCGGGGAGCTACGAGCAGTACTTC

j_gene: TRBJ2-7
v_gene: TRBV27
d_gene: -
abundance: -
CDR3aa: CASSLGRAITTGQYF
CDR3nt: TGTGCCAGCAGTTTAGGCAGGGCCATCACGACCGGGCAGTACTTC

j_gene: TRBJ1-2
v_gene: TRBV10-3
d_gene: -
abundance: -
CDR3aa: CAITATTRDYGYTF
CDR3nt: TGTGCCATCACGGCAACAACGAGGGACTATGGCTACACCTTC

j_gene: TRBJ1-1
v_gene: TRBV12-5
d_gene: TRBD1
abundance: -
CDR3aa: CASGLGLTGTGGEKTEAFF
CDR3nt: TGTGCTAGTGGTTTGGGCCTCACCGGGACAGGGGGCGAGAAGACTGAAGCTTTCTTT

j_gene: TRBJ2-3
v_gene: TRBV9
d_gene: -
abundance: once
CDR3aa: CASKRSGYGQDTQYF
CDR3nt: TGTGCCAGCAAAAGGTCGGGGTATGGGCAGGATACGCAGTATTTT

j_gene: TRBJ2-3
v_gene: TRBV7-2
d_gene: -
abundance: -
CDR3aa: CASSPRRTDTQYF
CDR3nt: TGTGCCAGCAGCCCCCGCCGGACAGATACGCAGTATTTT

j_gene: TRBJ2-7
v_gene: TRBV7-8
d_gene: -
abundance: -
CDR3aa: CASSPPGTFYEQYF
CDR3nt: TGTGCCAGCAGCCCCCCGGGGACCTTCTACGAGCAGTACTTC